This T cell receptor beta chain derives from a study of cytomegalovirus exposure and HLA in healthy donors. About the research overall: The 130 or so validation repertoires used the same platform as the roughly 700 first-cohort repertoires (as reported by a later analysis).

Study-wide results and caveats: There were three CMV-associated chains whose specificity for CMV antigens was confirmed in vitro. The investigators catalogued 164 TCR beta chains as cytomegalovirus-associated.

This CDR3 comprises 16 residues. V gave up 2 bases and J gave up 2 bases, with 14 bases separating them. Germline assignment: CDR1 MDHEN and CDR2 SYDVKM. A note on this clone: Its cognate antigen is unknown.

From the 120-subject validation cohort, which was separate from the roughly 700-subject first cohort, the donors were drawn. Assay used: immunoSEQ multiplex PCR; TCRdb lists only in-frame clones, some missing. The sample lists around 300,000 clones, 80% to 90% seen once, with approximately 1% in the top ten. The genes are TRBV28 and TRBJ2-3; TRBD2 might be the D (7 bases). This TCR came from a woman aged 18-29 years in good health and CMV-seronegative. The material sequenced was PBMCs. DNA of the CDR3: TGTGCCAGCAGTTTAACTGCGGGGGCCAACACAGATACGCAGTATTTT. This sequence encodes CASSLTAGANTDTQYF.